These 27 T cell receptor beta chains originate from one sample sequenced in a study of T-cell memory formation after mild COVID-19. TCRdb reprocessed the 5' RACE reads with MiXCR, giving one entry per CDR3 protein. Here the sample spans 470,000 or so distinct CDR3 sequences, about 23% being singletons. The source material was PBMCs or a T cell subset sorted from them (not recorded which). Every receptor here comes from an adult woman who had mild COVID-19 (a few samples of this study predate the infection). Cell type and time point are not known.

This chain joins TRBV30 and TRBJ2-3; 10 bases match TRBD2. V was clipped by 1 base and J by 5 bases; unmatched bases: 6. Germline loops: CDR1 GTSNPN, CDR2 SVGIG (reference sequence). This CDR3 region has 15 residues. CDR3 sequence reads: CAWSGASGSVDTQYF. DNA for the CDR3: TGTGCCTGGAGTGGGGCTAGCGGGAGTGTAGATACGCAGTATTTT.

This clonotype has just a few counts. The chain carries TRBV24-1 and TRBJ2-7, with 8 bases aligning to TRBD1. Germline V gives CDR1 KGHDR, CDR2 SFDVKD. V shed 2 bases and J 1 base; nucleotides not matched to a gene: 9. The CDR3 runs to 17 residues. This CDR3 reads CATSDSGTGFGSYEQYF. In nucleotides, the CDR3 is TGTGCCACCAGTGATTCCGGGACAGGATTTGGATCCTACGAGCAGTACTTC.

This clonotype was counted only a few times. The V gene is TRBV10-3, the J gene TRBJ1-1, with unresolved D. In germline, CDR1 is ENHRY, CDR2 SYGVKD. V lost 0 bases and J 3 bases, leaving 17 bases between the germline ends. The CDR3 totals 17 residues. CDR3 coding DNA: TGTGCCATCAGTGAGTCGGCGGCGACGAGGAGGGACACTGAAGCTTTCTTT. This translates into CAISESAATRRDTEAFF.

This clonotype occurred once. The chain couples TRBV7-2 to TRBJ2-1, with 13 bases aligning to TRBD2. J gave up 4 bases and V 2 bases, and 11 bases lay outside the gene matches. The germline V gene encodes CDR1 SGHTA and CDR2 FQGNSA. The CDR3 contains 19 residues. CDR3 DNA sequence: TGTGCCAGCAGCTTATGGACTAGCGGGAGATTTCGGCCTTACAATGAGCAGTTCTTC. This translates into CASSLWTSGRFRPYNEQFF.

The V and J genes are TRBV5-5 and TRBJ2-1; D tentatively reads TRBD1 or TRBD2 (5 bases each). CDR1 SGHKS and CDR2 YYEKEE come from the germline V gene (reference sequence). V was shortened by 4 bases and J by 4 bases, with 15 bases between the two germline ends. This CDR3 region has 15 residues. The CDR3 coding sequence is TGTGCCAGCAGCGGTGGGGTTTGGGGGTACAATGAGCAGTTCTTC. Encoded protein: CASSGGVWGYNEQFF.

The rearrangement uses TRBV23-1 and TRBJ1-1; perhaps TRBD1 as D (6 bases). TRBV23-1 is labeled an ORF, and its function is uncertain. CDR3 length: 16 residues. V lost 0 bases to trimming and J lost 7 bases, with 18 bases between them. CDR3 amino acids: CASSQSGPGAVVEAFF. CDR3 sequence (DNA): TGCGCCAGCAGTCAATCGGGCCCAGGGGCGGTGGTTGAAGCTTTCTTT.

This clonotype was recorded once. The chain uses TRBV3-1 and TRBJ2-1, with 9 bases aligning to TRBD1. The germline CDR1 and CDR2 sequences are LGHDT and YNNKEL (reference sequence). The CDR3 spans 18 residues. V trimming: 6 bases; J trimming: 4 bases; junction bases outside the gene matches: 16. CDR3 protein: CASSTGQGWRGKYNEQFF. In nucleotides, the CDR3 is TGTGCCAGCAGTACTGGACAGGGGTGGCGGGGAAAGTACAATGAGCAGTTCTTC.

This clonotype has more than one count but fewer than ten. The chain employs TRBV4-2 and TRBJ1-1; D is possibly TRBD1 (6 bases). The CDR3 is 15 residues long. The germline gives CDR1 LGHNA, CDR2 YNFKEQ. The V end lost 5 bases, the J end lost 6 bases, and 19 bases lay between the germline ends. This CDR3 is CASSDTKQGLAEAFF. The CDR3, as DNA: TGTGCCAGCAGCGACACAAAGCAGGGGCTAGCTGAAGCTTTCTTT.

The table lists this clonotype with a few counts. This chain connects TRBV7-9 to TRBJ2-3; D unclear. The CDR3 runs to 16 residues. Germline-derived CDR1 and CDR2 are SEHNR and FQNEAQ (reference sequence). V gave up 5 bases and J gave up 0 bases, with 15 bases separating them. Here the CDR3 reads CASSRSYSASTDTQYF. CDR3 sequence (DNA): TGTGCCAGCAGCCGCTCCTACAGCGCTAGCACAGATACGCAGTATTTT.

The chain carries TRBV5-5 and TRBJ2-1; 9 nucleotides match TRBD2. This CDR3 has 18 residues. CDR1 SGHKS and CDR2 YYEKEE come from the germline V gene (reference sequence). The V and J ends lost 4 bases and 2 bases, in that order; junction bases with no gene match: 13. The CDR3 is CASSREVLAGDPYNEQFF. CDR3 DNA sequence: TGTGCCAGCAGCAGGGAGGTGTTAGCGGGGGACCCCTACAATGAGCAGTTCTTC.

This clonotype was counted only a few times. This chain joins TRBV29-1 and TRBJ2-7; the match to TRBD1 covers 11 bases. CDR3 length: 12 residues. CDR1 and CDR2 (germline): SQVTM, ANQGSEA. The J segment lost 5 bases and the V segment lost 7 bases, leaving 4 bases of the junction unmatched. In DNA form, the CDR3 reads TGCAGCGGGGGACAGGGGGTAAACGAGCAGTACTTC. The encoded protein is CSGGQGVNEQYF.

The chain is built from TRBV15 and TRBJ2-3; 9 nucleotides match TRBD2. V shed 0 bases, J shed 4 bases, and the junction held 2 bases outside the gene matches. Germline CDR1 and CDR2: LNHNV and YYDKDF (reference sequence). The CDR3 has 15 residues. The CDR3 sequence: CATSRDAGGPDTQYF. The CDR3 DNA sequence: TGTGCCACCAGCAGAGATGCGGGGGGGCCAGATACGCAGTATTTT. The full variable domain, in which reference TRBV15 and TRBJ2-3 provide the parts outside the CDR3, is DAMVIQNPRYQVTQFGKPVTLSCSQTLNHNVMYWYQQKSSQAPKLLFHYYDKDFNNEADTPDNFQSRRPNTSFCFLDIRSPGLGDTAMYLCATSRDAGGPDTQYFGPGTRLTVL.

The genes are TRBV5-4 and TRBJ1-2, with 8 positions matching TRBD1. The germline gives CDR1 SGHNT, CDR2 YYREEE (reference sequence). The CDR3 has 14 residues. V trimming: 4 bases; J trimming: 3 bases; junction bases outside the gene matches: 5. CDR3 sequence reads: CASSLRQGYYGYTF. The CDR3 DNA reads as TGTGCCAGCAGCCTCAGACAGGGGTACTATGGCTACACCTTC.

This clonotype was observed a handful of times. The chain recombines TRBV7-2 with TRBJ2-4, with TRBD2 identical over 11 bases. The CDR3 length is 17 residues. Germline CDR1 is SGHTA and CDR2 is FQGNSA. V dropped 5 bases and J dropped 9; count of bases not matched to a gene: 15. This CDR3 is CASSQIAGGLSHPIQYF. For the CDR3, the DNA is TGTGCCAGCAGCCAGATAGCGGGGGGGCTTTCACACCCCATTCAGTACTTC.

The CDR3 DNA is TGTGCCACCAGCAGAGATAGGGCAGGGGGCAGTTCTAATGAAAAACTGTTTTTT. It specifies CATSRDRAGGSSNEKLFF. The V call is TRBV15, the J call TRBJ1-4, with 8 bases matching TRBD1. Looked up from germline, CDR1 is LNHNV and CDR2 is YYDKDF (reference sequence). J gave up 3 bases and V 0 bases, and 9 bases lay outside the gene matches. This CDR3 contains 18 residues.

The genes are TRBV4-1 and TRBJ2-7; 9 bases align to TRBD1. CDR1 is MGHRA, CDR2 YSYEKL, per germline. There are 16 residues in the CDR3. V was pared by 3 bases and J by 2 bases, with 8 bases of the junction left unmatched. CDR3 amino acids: CASSQGSRDRAYEQYF. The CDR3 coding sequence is TGCGCCAGCAGCCAGGGGAGCCGGGACAGGGCCTACGAGCAGTACTTC.

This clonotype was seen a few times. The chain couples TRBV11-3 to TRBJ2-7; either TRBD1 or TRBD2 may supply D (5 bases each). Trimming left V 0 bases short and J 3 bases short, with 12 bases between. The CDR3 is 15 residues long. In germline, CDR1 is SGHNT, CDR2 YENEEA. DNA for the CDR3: TGTGCCAGCAGCTTAGAGGGGCACGACTACTACGAGCAGTACTTC. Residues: CASSLEGHDYYEQYF.

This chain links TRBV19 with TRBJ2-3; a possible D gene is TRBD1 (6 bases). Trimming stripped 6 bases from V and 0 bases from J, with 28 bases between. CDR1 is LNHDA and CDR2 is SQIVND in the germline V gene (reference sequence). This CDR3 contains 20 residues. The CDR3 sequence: CASSPGFLWGPTTSTDTQYF. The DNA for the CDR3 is TGTGCCAGTAGCCCCGGGTTCCTGTGGGGGCCAACAACTAGCACAGATACGCAGTATTTT.

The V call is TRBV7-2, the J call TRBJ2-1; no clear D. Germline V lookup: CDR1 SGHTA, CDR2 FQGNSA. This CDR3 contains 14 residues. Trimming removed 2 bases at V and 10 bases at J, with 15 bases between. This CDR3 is CASSLKIAPYEQFF. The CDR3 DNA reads TGTGCCAGCAGCTTAAAAATAGCCCCCTACGAGCAGTTCTTC.

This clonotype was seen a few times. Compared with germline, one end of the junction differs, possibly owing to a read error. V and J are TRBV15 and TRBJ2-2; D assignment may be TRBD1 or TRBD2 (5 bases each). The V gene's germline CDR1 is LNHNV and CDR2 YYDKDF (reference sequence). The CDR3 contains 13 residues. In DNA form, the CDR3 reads TGTGCCACCAGCCCCCTAGGGGCCGGGAAGCTGTTTTTT. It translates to CATSPLGAGKLFF.

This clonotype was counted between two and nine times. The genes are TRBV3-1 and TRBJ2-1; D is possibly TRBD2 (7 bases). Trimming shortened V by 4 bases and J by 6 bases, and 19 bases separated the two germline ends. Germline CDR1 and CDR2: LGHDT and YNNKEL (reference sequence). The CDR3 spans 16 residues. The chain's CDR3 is CASSRSGGATSNEQFF. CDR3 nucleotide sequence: TGTGCCAGCAGCCGTTCGGGGGGCGCGACCTCCAATGAGCAGTTCTTC.

CDR3 nucleotides: TGCAGTGCTAGAGACCGGACTAGCGGGAGGCCGAGCTCCTACAATGAGCAGTTCTTC. Protein: CSARDRTSGRPSSYNEQFF. The V and J genes are TRBV20-1 and TRBJ2-1; 14 bases agree with TRBD2. This CDR3 has 19 residues. V lost 0 bases and J lost 0; bases outside the gene matches: 7. Germline values: CDR1 DFQATT, CDR2 SNEGSKA (reference sequence).

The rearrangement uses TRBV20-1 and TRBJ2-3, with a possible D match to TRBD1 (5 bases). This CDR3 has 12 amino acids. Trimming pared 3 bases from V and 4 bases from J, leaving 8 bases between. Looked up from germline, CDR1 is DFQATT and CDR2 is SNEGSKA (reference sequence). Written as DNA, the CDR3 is TGCAGTGCTAGGGGGCCCCCAGATACGCAGTATTTT. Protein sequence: CSARGPPDTQYF.

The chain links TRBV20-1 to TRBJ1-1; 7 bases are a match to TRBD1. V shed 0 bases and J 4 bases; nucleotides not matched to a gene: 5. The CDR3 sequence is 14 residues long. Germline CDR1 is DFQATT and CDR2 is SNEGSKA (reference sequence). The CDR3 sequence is CSARDLGTATEAFF. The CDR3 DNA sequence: TGCAGTGCTAGAGATCTAGGGACAGCCACTGAAGCTTTCTTT.

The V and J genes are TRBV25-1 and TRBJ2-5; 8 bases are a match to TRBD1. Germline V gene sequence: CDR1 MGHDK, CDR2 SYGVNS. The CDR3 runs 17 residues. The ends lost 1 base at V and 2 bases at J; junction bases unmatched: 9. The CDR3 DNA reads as TGTGCCAGCAGTGAATCAGAGCAGGGGGCTTTTCAAGAGACCCAGTACTTC. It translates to CASSESEQGAFQETQYF. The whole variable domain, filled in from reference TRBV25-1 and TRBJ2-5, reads EADIYQTPRYLVIGTGKKITLECSQTMGHDKMYWYQQDPGMELHLIHYSYGVNSTEKGDLSSESTVSRIRTEHFPLTLESARPSHTSQYLCASSESEQGAFQETQYFGPGTRLLVL.

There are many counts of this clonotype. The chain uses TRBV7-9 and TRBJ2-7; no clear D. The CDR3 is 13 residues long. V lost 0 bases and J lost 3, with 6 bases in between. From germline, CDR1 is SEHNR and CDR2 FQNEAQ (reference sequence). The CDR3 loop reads CASSLASSYEQYF. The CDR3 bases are TGTGCCAGCAGCTTAGCTTCGAGCTACGAGCAGTACTTC.

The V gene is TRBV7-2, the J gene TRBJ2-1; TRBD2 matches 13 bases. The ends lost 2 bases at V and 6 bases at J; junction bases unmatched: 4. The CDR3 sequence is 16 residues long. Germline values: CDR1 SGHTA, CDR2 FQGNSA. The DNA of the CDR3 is TGTGCCAGCAGCTTAAGGACTAGCGGGAGAGTCAATGAGCAGTTCTTC. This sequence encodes CASSLRTSGRVNEQFF.